This TCR beta chain was profiled in a study of identifying expanded T cells in peripheral blood (dated by TCRdb to the late 2010s). Turning to the overall study: Technical replicates were generated by sequencing separate aliquots of the same genomic DNA pool, with four replicates compared pairwise.

No immune events such as infections were documented for the healthy donors during the collection period. To calibrate time-dependent variance in a beta-binomial model of T-cell clone differential abundance, blood repertoires from healthy donors were used as a training cohort. The training cohort was composed of about 10 healthy donors, 3 female and 7 male. On average the donors were around 41 years old, and their ages spanned roughly 25 to 70 years. Obtained from a commercial supplier, whole blood was collected from each healthy donor at three time points set 2 to 3 weeks apart. For immunosequencing, genomic DNA was extracted from unsorted whole blood. What the research found in general, with its limitations: Across all healthy-donor time intervals, the beta-binomial model significantly lowered both the number of clones called differentially abundant and the false-positive rate. In all healthy donors, the variance in clone template counts between samples taken roughly two weeks apart rose significantly as total template count increased. The binomial model flagged about 1.3 differentially abundant clones between technical replicates but 15 to 17 over about 2 weeks and around 19 over roughly 4 weeks. The authors expected that over much longer intervals, such as months to years, biological variance in healthy repertoires might increase even further.

A word on this clone: The antigen it recognizes is unknown. No qualities accompany the bases; no much larger clone lies one base away.

TCRbeta CDR3 regions were profiled by bias-controlled multiplex PCR amplification of genomic DNA with the immunoSEQ Assay. The original pipeline was this. To quantify the absolute abundance of each unique TCRbeta CDR3 region, the sequences were collapsed and filtered. Differential abundance was assessed using a binomial (Fisher-equivalent) model and a beta-binomial model in which time-dependent variance fitted from healthy donors was added. Any clone with fewer than 5 combined templates was excluded, and a clone was called differentially abundant if its Benjamini-Hochberg FDR was below 0.01. The form v = (b*log(k)+a)^2 was used to model beta-binomial variance as a function of total template count across the two samples. TCRdb retrieved this table from immuneACCESS and kept in-frame rearrangements only. Not all clones are present; in checked studies, unresolved V genes account for under half, and no reason is known for the remainder. V and J calls and clone size follow that table, whereas D and trimming were derived from the DNA. Here the sample has about 82,000 clones; 70% to 90% occur a single time. Around 7% of the sample rests with the top ten.

This receptor was taken from a person aged 18 to 75 in good health. The source material was blood.

The CDR3 region: CASSLTGLSNQPQHF. The sequenced DNA: TGTGCCAGCAGTTTGACAGGGCTTAGCAATCAGCCCCAGCATTTT. The sequence links TRBV6-5 to TRBJ1-5, and TRBD1 aligns with 7 junction nucleotides. According to the germline V gene, CDR1 reads MNHEY and CDR2 reads SVGAGI. Trimming removed 4 bases from V and 0 bases from J; the gene matches leave 3 bases unexplained. The CDR3 goes from the cysteine to the phenylalanine over 15 residues. Here the CDR3 DNA is all that survives: 45 bases in frame from base 1.